One and the same sample provided the 8 T cell receptor beta chains below, sequenced in a study of T cells in women clearing cervical HPV infection. Profiling relied on immunoSEQ multiplex PCR, and the TCRdb table lists in-frame clones only, not all of them. The sample holds 20,000 to 25,000 clones. Specimen: blood buffy coat. These receptors originate from a woman between 18 and 70 years old with a cervical HPV16 infection that either progressed to CIN3+ or cleared (not recorded which).

Concerning this clone itself: The sequence runs out 3 residues before the end of the CDR3; the remainder is reconstructed from the germline J gene. This chain links TRBV2 with TRBJ2-7; D gene ambiguous. The CDR3 consists of 12 residues. Germline values: CDR1 SNHLY, CDR2 FYNNEI. With 2 bases removed from V and 1 base from J, the gap between germline ends came to 3 bases. Incomplete CDR3 DNA: TGTGCCAGCAGTGAATATTCCTACGAG. Its protein is CASSEYSYE. The full CDR3 protein is CASSEYSYEQYF.

Notes on this clone: A read error may produce the germline difference seen at one junction end. Other DNA sequences from this sample encode an identical CDR3 as well. CDR3 bases read: TGTGCCAGCATGCGCCAGGGTGGCACCGGAGAG. Encoded protein: CASMRQGGTGE. The whole CDR3 protein is CASMRQGGTGELFF. This sequence joins TRBV2 and TRBJ2-2; the D gene is possibly TRBD1 (5 bases). The CDR3 goes on 3 residues after the read ends, and that part is filled in from the germline J gene. The CDR3 is made up of 14 amino acids. Germline loops: CDR1 SNHLY, CDR2 FYNNEI.

To note about this clone: The sequence runs out 3 residues before the end of the CDR3; the remainder is reconstructed from the germline J gene. V usage is TRBV20-1 and J usage is TRBJ2-7; TRBD2 aligns across 12 bases. V was clipped by 5 bases and J by 5 bases; unmatched bases: 10. This CDR3 spans 15 amino acids. The germline V gene has CDR1 DFQATT and CDR2 SNEGSKA (reference sequence). The sequenced CDR3 bases are TGCAGTGCTTTAGCGACTAGCGGGAGTTCCGACGAG. Its protein product is CSALATSGSSDE. The CDR3, in full, reads CSALATSGSSDEQYF.

Concerning this clone: With the read ending 3 residues before the CDR3 end, the germline J gene is used to fill in that end. The chain carries TRBV7-2 and TRBJ2-3; tentative D call: TRBD1 (6 bases). The CDR3 sequence is 15 residues long. The germline CDR1 and CDR2 sequences are SGHTA and FQGNSA. With 5 bases removed from V and 1 base from J, the gap between germline ends came to 13 bases. CDR3 protein: CASSEQGGGTDTQYF. Partial CDR3 DNA: TGTGCCAGCAGCGAACAGGGTGGCGGCACAGATACG.

Turning to this clone: With the read ending 3 residues before the CDR3 end, the germline J gene is used to fill in that end. The chain links TRBV5-1 to TRBJ1-2; D gene uncertain. Germline V gene data show CDR1 as SGHRS and CDR2 as YFSETQ. Trimming pared 5 bases from V and 2 bases from J, leaving 13 bases between. This CDR3 is built from 14 residues. The covered CDR3 bases are TGCGCCAGCAGTTTAGAATCGCCGAACTATGGC. This gives the protein CASSLESPNYG. The CDR3 reads in full as CASSLESPNYGYTF.

CDR3 DNA, as far as it was read: TGTGCCAGCAGCTTAGGTTGGAGGCGGAAG. This sequence encodes CASSLGWRRK. The complete CDR3 sequence is CASSLGWRRKLFF. The chain couples TRBV7-2 to TRBJ2-2; perhaps TRBD2 as D (5 bases). The read is 3 residues too short to cover the CDR3 end, so that end is filled in from the germline J gene. Looked up from germline, CDR1 is SGHTA and CDR2 is FQGNSA. The CDR3 loop spans 13 amino acids.

In regard to this clone: The read is 3 residues too short to cover the CDR3 end, so that end is filled in from the germline J gene. The chain uses TRBV10-2 and TRBJ2-7; TRBD2 aligns across 10 bases. Germline values: CDR1 WSHSY, CDR2 SAAADI. After removal of 4 bases from V and 6 bases from J, the junction contained 6 bases not matched to a gene. This CDR3 contains 14 residues. CDR3 sequence reads: CASSALAGVPEQYF. Partial CDR3 DNA: TGCGCCAGCAGTGCTCTAGCGGGGGTCCCCGAG.

Details on this clone: With the read ending 3 residues before the CDR3 end, the germline J gene is used to fill in that end. The chain joins TRBV5-1 to TRBJ2-2; the match to TRBD2 covers 10 bases. Looked up from germline, CDR1 is SGHRS and CDR2 is YFSETQ. The CDR3 runs 15 residues. The J segment lost 6 bases and the V segment lost 4 bases, leaving 6 bases of the junction unmatched. The CDR3: CASSRSGGVAGELFF. The sequenced CDR3 bases are TGCGCCAGCAGCCGAAGCGGGGGGGTAGCCGGGGAG.